There are many counts of the clone carrying this T cell receptor beta chain. Thyroid surgery had not been preceded by any treatment in any patient. This entry is derived from a study of metastatic and nonmetastatic thyroid tumors. CDR1 and CDR2 from the germline V gene are SEHNR and FQNEAQ (reference sequence). V shed 1 base, J shed 5 bases, and the junction held 8 bases outside the gene matches. The CDR3 sequence is 16 residues long. Authors' data handling: What underpinned the distant-metastasis classifier for papillary thyroid cancer was the set of CDR3 differences across clinicopathological groups. With MiXCR, TCRdb called clones anew from the PCR reads. TCRdb, not the original authors, processed these V and J calls. The sample gives over 70,000 clones, about 17% of which show up once; 10% to 15% is in the top ten.

Sequencing input: blood. The chain joins TRBV7-9 to TRBJ2-3; 8 bases are a match to TRBD1. This TCR came from a female donor with papillary thyroid cancer or a benign thyroid nodule (not recorded which). Some clones in this sample may be carry-over from other donors' samples. As DNA, the CDR3 is TGTGCCAGCAGCTTAGTGGACAGGGATCCGGTAGATACGCAGTATTTT. Protein sequence: CASSLVDRDPVDTQYF.